This TCR beta chain was observed in a study of identical twins. Overall study results and limits: Out-of-frame beta chain sequences displayed weaker excess sharing between twins. Models underpredicted monozygotic twin sharing of out-of-frame TCR alpha.

Addition of a universal primer site occurred through template switching, and cDNA carried unique molecular identifiers. TCRdb re-derived calls from the 5' RACE reads in MiXCR, one entry per CDR3 protein. The sample holds more than 1.5 million distinct CDR3 sequences, about 31% seen once. With 0 bases removed from V and 0 bases from J, the gap between germline ends came to 2 bases. Germline-derived CDR1 and CDR2 are MDHEN and SYDVKM. This CDR3 comprises 13 residues. This clonotype was detected a few times. Antigen specificity is unknown. Possible read error: a much larger clone is one base away. Material for sequencing was cord blood. This TCR was recovered from a newborn girl in good health. This chain connects TRBV28 to TRBJ1-2; no definite D call. The CDR3: CASSLWANYGYTF. The CDR3 DNA reads as TGTGCCAGCAGTTTATGGGCTAACTATGGCTACACCTTC.